The clone carrying this TCR beta chain was recorded only once. No antigen is known for it. Clones were sequenced by immunoSEQ multiplex PCR, and TCRdb holds only the in-frame ones, with some missing. The sample records 150,000 to 180,000 clones, approximately 90% being singletons. The germline V and J ends were trimmed by 5 bases and 0 bases, with 7 bases remaining between them. CDR1 is LNHNV, CDR2 YYDKDF, per germline (reference sequence). The CDR3 has 13 amino acids. The data belong to a study of T cell responses to AZD1222 COVID-19 vaccine. Study-level information: Second doses were pooled across both intervals (about 4 or about 12 weeks).

General observations from the study: Reportedly, close to half of spike-specific TCRs are directed against unmutated variant regions. No day 14 peak samples; only post-peak repertoires were characterized.

The chain couples TRBV15 to TRBJ1-1; a weak D match, TRBD1 (6 bases). The sequencing used peripheral blood, collected on day 0 of AZD1222 vaccination. The TCR was taken from an adult in good health. The chain's CDR3 is CATSPGVNTEAFF. CDR3 sequence (DNA): TGTGCCACCAGCCCAGGGGTGAACACTGAAGCTTTCTTT.